This TCR beta chain was identified during a study of cytomegalovirus exposure and HLA in healthy donors. Study summary: Around 200 million T cells yielded approximately 100 million unique TCR beta sequences, as an earlier analysis found. Out of around 360 genotyped donors, around 80% belonged to the Caucasian-associated ancestry cluster. Overall study results and limits: Later, TCR association rates were found to vary by HLA locus, highest for DRB1 and lowest for HLA-C.

This CDR3 region has 15 residues. In germline, CDR1 is SGHVS, CDR2 FNYEAQ. The J segment lost 6 bases and the V segment lost 2 bases, leaving 6 bases of the junction unmatched. PCR primers comprised 60 Vbeta and 13 Jbeta primers. TCRdb's table, derived via immunoSEQ multiplex PCR, lists solely in-frame clones and lacks some. The table records around 160,000 clones, under 85% of them present only once. In regard to this clone: What it binds is unknown.

The chain recombines TRBV7-6 with TRBJ1-2, with 10 bases fitting TRBD1. Source material: PBMCs. This clonotype was sampled from a man aged 50 or older in good health and CMV-seropositive. The CDR3 spells CASSLIGGTGDGYTF. The CDR3 region has the DNA TGTGCCAGCAGCTTAATAGGTGGGACAGGGGATGGCTACACCTTC. The full variable domain, rest sourced from reference TRBV7-6 and TRBJ1-2, is GAGVSQSPRYKVTKRGQDVALRCDPISGHVSLYWYRQALGQGPEFLTYFNYEAQQDKSGLPNDRFSAERPEGSISTLTIQRTEQRDSAMYRCASSLIGGTGDGYTFGSGTRLTVV.